The text below deals with one T cell receptor beta chain. This clonotype is classified as large (0.1 to 1%). The specificity of this receptor is unknown. The record has no base qualities; no much larger clone is one base away. The sample comes from a study of breast tumors, draining lymph nodes, adjacent tissues (dated by TCRdb to the mid-2010s). For context, the study as a whole: TCR beta repertoires were compared across tumor, adjacent nontumor tissue and axillary lymph nodes obtained from breast cancer patients. The study was designed to assess the relationships and possible T-cell exchange between tumor, surrounding tissue and draining lymph node repertoires in human breast cancer.

Sequenced using an Illumina HiSeq 2000. Multiplex PCR amplification was used to build the TCR beta chain libraries. High-throughput sequencing was used to analyze the amplified TCR beta chain products. TCRdb's own reprocessing of the public reads used fastp at Q25 and MiXCR and kept productive beta chains. Rows merge per CDR3 protein into single entries with the most common DNA and genes. For this sample there are about 25,000 distinct CDR3 sequences; 23% appear just once. The top ten hold about 13% of the sample. Study-wide findings and limitations: T-cell repertoire diversity in tumors was found to be lower than in lymph nodes but higher than in nontumor tissue, and preferential V and J gene usage was observed. The data were considered consistent with the idea that most tumor T cells come from the lymph node and then expand in tumor tissue. Rather than being directly demonstrated, the conclusion that tumor T cells originate in lymph nodes was presented as consistent with a hypothesis. In luminal-like breast cancer, tumor and nontumor tissue repertoires resembled each other significantly more than in basal-like breast cancer.

Between the V and J ends, shortened by 5 bases and 2 bases respectively, the junction contains 13 bases. Including the terminal cysteine and phenylalanine, the CDR3 comprises 14 residues. This entry keeps only the CDR3 DNA: 42 bases, framed from base 1. The chain employs TRBV12-3 or TRBV12-4 and TRBJ2-7, with the D call perhaps TRBD1 or TRBD2, each one matching 5 bases. The receptor was derived from a female donor with breast cancer. Some clones in this sample may be carry-over from other donors' samples. The sequenced material came from breast tumor tissue. CDR3 reads: CASSPGTGTYEQYF. The DNA reads as follows: TGTGCCAGCAGTCCCGGGACGGGGACCTACGAGCAGTACTTC.